The 17 T cell receptor beta chains presented below share a single source sample, sequenced in a study of blood T cell repertoires in COVID-19. Generated by immunoSEQ multiplex PCR, the TCRdb table keeps only in-frame clones and is missing some. The profile shows under 200,000 clones, 84% of them singletons. The sequencing input was PBMCs or T cells enriched from blood (not recorded which). The receptor source for this set is a woman between 25 and 40 years old who had been exposed to COVID-19.

This clone showed up just a few times. The chain recombines TRBV3-1 (or the pseudogene TRBV3-2) with TRBJ2-7; 13 bases line up with TRBD2. The CDR3 sequence is 15 residues long. Trimming removed 3 bases from V and 3 bases from J; junction bases left unmatched: 2. Germline CDR1 is LGHDT and CDR2 is YNNKEL (reference sequence). In DNA form, the CDR3 reads TGTGCCAGCAGCCAGAGACTAGCGGGGGGCTACGAGCAGTACTTC. Translated: CASSQRLAGGYEQYF.

The gene calls are TRBV12-3 or TRBV12-4 and TRBJ2-5; D gene unclear. The CDR3 spans 12 residues. The V and J ends lost 5 bases and 4 bases respectively, with 8 bases between them. The CDR3 DNA reads as TGTGCCAGCAGTCCCTCGAGAGAGACCCAGTACTTC. Its translation: CASSPSRETQYF.

V and J are TRBV5-1 and TRBJ1-2; D is uncertain. This CDR3 comprises 13 residues. Germline CDR1 SGHRS, CDR2 YFSETQ. Between the trimmed V and J ends, which lost 0 bases and 4 bases, there was a span of 7 bases. CDR3 sequence reads: CASSLESSYGYTF. The CDR3 DNA is TGCGCCAGCAGCTTGGAGAGTAGCTATGGCTACACCTTC.

The V call is TRBV5-1, the J call TRBJ2-1, with 9 bases aligning to TRBD2. The ends lost 4 bases at V and 1 base at J; junction bases unmatched: 9. Germline V gene lookup returns CDR1 SGHRS and CDR2 YFSETQ. The CDR3 has 17 residues. As DNA, the CDR3 is TGCGCCAGCAGCCCTCGAAGAGCGGGGGGTTCCTACAATGAGCAGTTCTTC. This encodes CASSPRRAGGSYNEQFF.

The chain uses TRBV4-3 and TRBJ2-2; 13 positions agree with TRBD2. This CDR3 spans 21 amino acids. The germline gives CDR1 LGHNA, CDR2 YSLEER. V trimming: 0 bases; J trimming: 5 bases; junction bases outside the gene matches: 15. CDR3 sequence reads: CASSQDTGLAGATRSTGELFF. The CDR3 region has the DNA TGCGCCAGCAGCCAAGACACCGGACTAGCGGGGGCCACGAGGAGTACCGGGGAGCTGTTTTTT.

The V and J genes are TRBV7-8 and TRBJ1-2, with D possibly being TRBD1 (6 bases). Trimming stripped 5 bases from V and 3 bases from J, with 22 bases between. Germline V gene data show CDR1 as SGHVS and CDR2 as FQNEAQ. The CDR3 spans 17 residues. In DNA, the CDR3 is TGTGCCAGCAGCCCCCGGGGGGCGGGAGGGGATTACTATGGCTACACCTTC. Its translation: CASSPRGAGGDYYGYTF.

The chain links TRBV20-1 to TRBJ2-7; 7 bases align to TRBD2. Germline lookup yields CDR1 DFQATT and CDR2 SNEGSKA (reference sequence). The CDR3 totals 11 residues. V was pared by 6 bases and J by 3 bases, with 2 bases of the junction left unmatched. CDR3 protein: CSAGGDYEQYF. DNA of the CDR3: TGCAGTGCGGGGGGGGACTACGAGCAGTACTTC.

The chain couples TRBV19 to TRBJ1-1; 11 positions match TRBD1. The germline V gene encodes CDR1 LNHDA and CDR2 SQIVND (reference sequence). Trimming cost V 8 bases and J 1 base; bases outside gene matches: 12. The CDR3 is 17 amino acids. DNA for the CDR3: TGTGCCAGTTTTGAGGACAGGGGGCGCGTGAGGAACACTGAAGCTTTCTTT. Its translation: CASFEDRGRVRNTEAFF.

The rearrangement links TRBV10-3 to TRBJ1-6; D is perhaps TRBD1 (6 bases). The ends were cut back, 8 bases at V and 9 bases at J, with 14 bases in the middle. Germline CDR1 and CDR2: ENHRY and SYGVKD. This CDR3 has 13 residues. CDR3 nucleotide sequence: TGTGCCATCCGGACAGAAACAGGTTCACCCCTCCACTTT. Translated, it gives CAIRTETGSPLHF.

V gene TRBV19 combines with J gene TRBJ2-1, with TRBD1 matching 8 bases. The CDR3 loop spans 13 amino acids. Germline CDR1 and CDR2: LNHDA and SQIVND (reference sequence). V lost 3 bases and J lost 10; bases outside the gene matches: 5. The DNA for the CDR3 is TGTGCCAGTAGTATCCTGGACAGGGTCGAGCAGTTCTTC. This codes for CASSILDRVEQFF.

This sequence joins TRBV5-4 and TRBJ1-2, with TRBD1 matching over 8 bases. This CDR3 has 14 amino acids. V dropped 1 base and J dropped 8; count of bases not matched to a gene: 7. Germline V CDR1 and CDR2: SGHNT, YYREEE (reference sequence). CDR3 in DNA: TGTGCCAGCAGCTTGCCCTCAGGGGGCGGCGGCTACACCTTC. Its protein product is CASSLPSGGGGYTF.

This sequence joins TRBV14 and TRBJ2-7; the D gene is possibly TRBD1 (5 bases). The CDR3 loop spans 11 amino acids. Trimming shortened V by 8 bases and J by 2 bases, and 7 bases separated the two germline ends. The germline CDR1 and CDR2 sequences are SGHDN and FVKESK. The CDR3 is CASGRAYEQYF. CDR3 nucleotides: TGTGCCAGCGGCAGGGCCTACGAGCAGTACTTC.

The V call is TRBV5-1, the J call TRBJ2-1, with D possibly being TRBD2 (5 bases). Germline CDR1 SGHRS, CDR2 YFSETQ. Between the trimmed V and J ends, which lost 4 bases and 5 bases, there was a span of 10 bases. The CDR3 length is 13 residues. CDR3 in DNA: TGCGCCAGCAGCCCTGGGAGTCACAATGAGCAGTTCTTC. Translated, it gives CASSPGSHNEQFF.

The V gene is TRBV6-1, the J gene TRBJ2-7; maybe TRBD2 (5 bases). Germline V lookup: CDR1 MNHNS, CDR2 SASEGT. This CDR3 is built from 15 residues. V lost 1 base and J lost 6, with 16 bases in between. The chain's CDR3 is CASSEERAVNGEQYF. For the CDR3, the DNA is TGTGCCAGCAGTGAAGAGAGGGCAGTCAACGGCGAGCAGTACTTC.

The chain has TRBV7-3 and TRBJ1-1; 8 bases map to TRBD1. V shed 5 bases, J shed 1 base, and the junction held 6 bases outside the gene matches. This CDR3 has 15 residues. Germline CDR1 and CDR2: SGHTA and FQGTGA. CDR3 sequence: CASSPSGTGNTEAFF. The CDR3 DNA follows: TGTGCCAGCAGCCCATCCGGGACAGGGAACACTGAAGCTTTCTTT.

The rearrangement joins TRBV2 to TRBJ1-2; D remains unclear. The CDR3 has 13 residues. Germline CDR1 reads SNHLY; CDR2 reads FYNNEI. The V gene lost 7 bases and the J gene lost 4 bases, with 13 bases spanning the gap. CDR3 nucleotide sequence: TGTGCCAGCACTTCACCCCGGAGCTATGGCTACACCTTC. This codes for CASTSPRSYGYTF.

This rearrangement joins TRBV5-6 to TRBJ1-2, with 11 bases that match TRBD1. There are 15 residues in the CDR3. V shed 4 bases, J shed 8 bases, and the junction held 10 bases outside the gene matches. Per the germline V gene, CDR1 is SGHDT and CDR2 is YYEEEE. The CDR3 DNA follows: TGTGCCAGCAGCCCGGCAGGACAGGGGGCGCGGGGCTACACCTTC. Translating gives CASSPAGQGARGYTF.